The clone carrying this T cell receptor beta chain was seen more than once but under ten times. Its cognate antigen is unknown. This entry belongs to a study of blood T cells in healthy people across ages. The CDR3 length is 15 residues. V was pared by 0 bases and J by 5 bases, with 13 bases between. Looked up from germline, CDR1 is LGHNA and CDR2 is YSLEER. The authors ran a second PCR of about 7 to 11 cycles using a sample-barcoded 5' primer and a J-beta primer mix. Unique molecular identifiers of 12 random nucleotides labeled each cDNA. MiXCR, run by TCRdb on the 5' RACE reads, gives a single entry per CDR3 protein. The table has over 1,500,000 distinct CDR3 sequences, 49% seen once. Overall study results and limits: CMV infection status of these donors was not known.

The rearrangement links TRBV4-3 to TRBJ2-5, with D maybe TRBD2 (6 bases). Sequences were obtained from blood. The origin of this receptor is a woman aged 40 to 50 in good health. The CDR3 DNA reads as TGCGCCAGCAGCCAAGATTTGGGACGGGGGGAGACCCAGTACTTC. Residues: CASSQDLGRGETQYF.